The clone carrying this T cell receptor beta chain was picked up a small number of times. Patients in Seattle were enrolled during active infection, then followed longitudinally. The germline V gene has CDR1 MNHNS and CDR2 SASEGT. The CDR3 length is 16 residues. V gave up 2 bases and J gave up 1 base, with 12 bases separating them. Original analysis: Estimates of nucleated cell counts were drawn from the amplification of reference gene primers. The table came from immunoSEQ multiplex PCR; TCRdb's copy has only in-frame clones and leaves some out. V, J and clone size are taken as reported in that table, and D and trimming were inferred from the DNA itself. The profile shows 110,000 or so clones, approximately 85% of them singletons. The data belong to a study of blood T cell repertoires in COVID-19. Looking at the study overall: The origin of the acute and convalescent COVID-19 samples was the United States, Italy and Spain. Sample material is recorded as cDNA or gDNA derived from T cells, B-cell-depleted T cells, or PBMCs.

Sequencing input: peripheral blood. This chain links TRBV6-1 with TRBJ1-3, with no clear D. The source is a woman aged 55-69 years with COVID-19, enrolled during active disease. This chain's CDR3 is CASSEREAPSGNTIYF. As DNA, the CDR3 is TGTGCCAGCAGTGAACGAGAGGCGCCGTCTGGAAACACCATATATTTT.